The clone carrying this T cell receptor beta chain appeared a few times. Its target is not known. Sequencing targeted expressed TCRB transcripts, as all isolated RNA had been reverse transcribed. Produced via immunoSEQ multiplex PCR; TCRdb's table is partial and in-frame only. The repertoire holds 850,000 to 900,000 clones, with roughly a sixth as singletons. There are 14 residues in the CDR3. CDR1 is MNHNS and CDR2 is SASEGT in the germline V gene. With V trimmed by 6 bases and J by 4 bases, 6 bases remained unmatched. This entry is derived from a study of beta chain features in type 1 diabetes. Study-wide background: No patient-donor differences in age, gender, total cells or subset yield. General study results and limits: Among patients with Type 1 diabetes, TCRB CDR3s were moderately but significantly shorter in every one of the four CD4+ subsets. Short templates might get an advantage during PCR, and this would be equal in patients and controls.

The receptor was isolated from a woman under 30 in good health. The sequencing sample was made of naive CD4+ T cells from blood. The rearrangement links TRBV6-1 to TRBJ2-5, with 9 positions matching TRBD1. The CDR3 loop reads CASSPGQGGETQYF. CDR3 DNA: TGTGCCAGCAGCCCGGGACAGGGTGGAGAGACCCAGTACTTC.